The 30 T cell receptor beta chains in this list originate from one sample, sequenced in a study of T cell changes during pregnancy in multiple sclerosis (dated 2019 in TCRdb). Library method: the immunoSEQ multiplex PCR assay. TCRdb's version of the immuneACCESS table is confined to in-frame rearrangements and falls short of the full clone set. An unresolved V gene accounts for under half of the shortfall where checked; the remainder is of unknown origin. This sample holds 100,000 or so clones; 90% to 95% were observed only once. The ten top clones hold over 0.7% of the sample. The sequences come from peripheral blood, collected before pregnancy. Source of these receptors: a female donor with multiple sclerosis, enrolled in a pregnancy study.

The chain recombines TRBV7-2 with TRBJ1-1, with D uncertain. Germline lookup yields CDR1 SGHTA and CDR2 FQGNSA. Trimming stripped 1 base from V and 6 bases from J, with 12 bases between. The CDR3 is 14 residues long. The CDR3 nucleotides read TGTGCCAGCAGCTTAGTGATCGGTATCGCTGAAGCTTTCTTT. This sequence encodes CASSLVIGIAEAFF.

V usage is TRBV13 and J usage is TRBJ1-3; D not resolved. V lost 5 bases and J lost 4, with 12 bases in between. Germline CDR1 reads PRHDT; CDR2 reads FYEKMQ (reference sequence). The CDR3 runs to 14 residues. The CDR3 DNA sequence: TGTGCCAGCAGCCCCTCGGAGTGGGGAAACACCATATATTTT. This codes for CASSPSEWGNTIYF. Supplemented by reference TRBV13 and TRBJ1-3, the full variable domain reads AAGVIQSPRHLIKEKRETATLKCYPIPRHDTVYWYQQGPGQDPQFLISFYEKMQSDKGSIPDRFSAQQFSDYHSELNMSSLELGDSALYFCASSPSEWGNTIYFGEGSWLTVV.

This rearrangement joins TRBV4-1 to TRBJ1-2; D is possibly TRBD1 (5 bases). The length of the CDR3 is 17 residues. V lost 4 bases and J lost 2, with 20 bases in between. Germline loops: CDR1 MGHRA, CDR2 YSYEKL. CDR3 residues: CASSRTGGEGGNYGYTF. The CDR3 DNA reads TGCGCCAGCAGCCGAACGGGGGGGGAGGGTGGAAACTATGGCTACACCTTC.

The CDR3 DNA sequence: TGTGCCAGCAGTGCCAGAGGTCGGACTAAAGGCAATGAGCAGTTCTTC. The encoded protein is CASSARGRTKGNEQFF. The chain recombines TRBV6-1 with TRBJ2-1; a weak D match, TRBD2 (6 bases). The CDR3 runs 16 residues. Per the germline V gene, CDR1 is MNHNS and CDR2 is SASEGT. Trimming took off 4 bases at V and 6 bases at J, with 19 bases between the two ends.

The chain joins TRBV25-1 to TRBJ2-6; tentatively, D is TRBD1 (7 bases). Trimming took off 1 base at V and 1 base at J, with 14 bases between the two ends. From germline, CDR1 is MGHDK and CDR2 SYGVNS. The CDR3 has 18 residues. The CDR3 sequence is CASSEWTGGGSGANVLTF. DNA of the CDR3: TGTGCCAGCAGTGAATGGACAGGAGGGGGGTCTGGGGCCAACGTCCTGACTTTC.

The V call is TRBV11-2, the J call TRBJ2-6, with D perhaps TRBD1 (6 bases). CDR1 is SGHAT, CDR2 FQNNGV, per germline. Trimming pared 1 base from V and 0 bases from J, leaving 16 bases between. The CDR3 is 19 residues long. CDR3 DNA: TGTGCCAGCAGCTTAGTTAGCCAGGGGTTATACTCTGGGGCCAACGTCCTGACTTTC. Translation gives CASSLVSQGLYSGANVLTF.

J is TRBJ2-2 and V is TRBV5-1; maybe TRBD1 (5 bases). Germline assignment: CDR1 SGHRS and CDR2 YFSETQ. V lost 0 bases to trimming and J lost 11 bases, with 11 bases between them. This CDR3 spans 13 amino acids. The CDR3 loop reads CASSLASGFELFF. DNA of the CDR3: TGCGCCAGCAGCTTGGCATCAGGGTTTGAGCTGTTTTTT.

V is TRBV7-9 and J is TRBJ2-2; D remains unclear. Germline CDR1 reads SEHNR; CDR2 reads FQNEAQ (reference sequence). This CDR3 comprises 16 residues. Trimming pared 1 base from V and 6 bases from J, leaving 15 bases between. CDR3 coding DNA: TGTGCCAGCAGCTTAGATCCTCCCTACGGTGCCGGGGAGCTGTTTTTT. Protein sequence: CASSLDPPYGAGELFF.

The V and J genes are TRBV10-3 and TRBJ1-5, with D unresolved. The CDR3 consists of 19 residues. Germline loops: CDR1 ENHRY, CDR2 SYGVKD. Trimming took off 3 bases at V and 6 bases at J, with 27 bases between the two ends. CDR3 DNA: TGTGCCATCAGTGAATCCCTACGTGAAGGGAGATTTATGGGTCAGCCCCAGCATTTT. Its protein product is CAISESLREGRFMGQPQHF.

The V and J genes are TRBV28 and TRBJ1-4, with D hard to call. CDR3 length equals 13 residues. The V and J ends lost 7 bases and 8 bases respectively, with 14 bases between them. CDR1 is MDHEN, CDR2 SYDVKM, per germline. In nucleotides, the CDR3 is TGTGCCAGCAAAGAAATAGGGAGGGAAAAACTGTTTTTT. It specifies CASKEIGREKLFF.

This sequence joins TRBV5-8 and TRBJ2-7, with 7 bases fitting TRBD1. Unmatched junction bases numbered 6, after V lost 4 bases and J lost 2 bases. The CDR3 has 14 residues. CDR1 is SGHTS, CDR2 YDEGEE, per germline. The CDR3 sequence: CASSPGTVTYEQYF. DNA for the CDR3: TGTGCCAGCAGCCCCGGGACAGTTACCTACGAGCAGTACTTC.

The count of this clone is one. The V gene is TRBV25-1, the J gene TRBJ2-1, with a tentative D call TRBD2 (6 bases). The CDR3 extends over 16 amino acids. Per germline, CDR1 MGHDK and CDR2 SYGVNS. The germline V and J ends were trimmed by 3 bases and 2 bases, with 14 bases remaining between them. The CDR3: CASSDTRGSTYNEQFF. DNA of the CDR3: TGTGCCAGCAGTGACACACGGGGGTCCACCTACAATGAGCAGTTCTTC.

The CDR3 region has the DNA TGTGCCAGCAGCGGGACAGATGGCACTGAAGCTTTCTTT. It encodes CASSGTDGTEAFF. The genes are TRBV14 and TRBJ1-1; 7 bases match TRBD1. Looked up from germline, CDR1 is SGHDN and CDR2 is FVKESK. The CDR3 has 13 residues. Losses at the gene ends were 5 bases for V and 4 bases for J; bases not matched to a gene: 4.

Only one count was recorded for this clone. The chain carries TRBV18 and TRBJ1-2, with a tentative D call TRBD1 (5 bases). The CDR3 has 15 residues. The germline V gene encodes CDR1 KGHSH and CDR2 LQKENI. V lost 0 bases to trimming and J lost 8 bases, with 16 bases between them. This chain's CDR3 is CASSPPTGPAGGYTF. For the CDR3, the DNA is TGTGCCAGCTCACCACCAACAGGTCCGGCGGGGGGCTACACCTTC.

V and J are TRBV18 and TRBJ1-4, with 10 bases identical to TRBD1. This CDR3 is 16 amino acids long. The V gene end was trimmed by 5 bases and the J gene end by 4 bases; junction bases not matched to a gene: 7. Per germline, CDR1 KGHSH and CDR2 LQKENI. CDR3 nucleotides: TGTGCCAGCTCATCGACAGGGGGCCGGGGTAATGAAAAACTGTTTTTT. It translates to CASSSTGGRGNEKLFF. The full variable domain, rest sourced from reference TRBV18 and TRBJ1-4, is NAGVMQNPRHLVRRRGQEARLRCSPMKGHSHVYWYRQLPEEGLKFMVYLQKENIIDESGMPKERFSAEFPKEGPSILRIQQVVRGDSAAYFCASSSTGGRGNEKLFFGSGTQLSVL.

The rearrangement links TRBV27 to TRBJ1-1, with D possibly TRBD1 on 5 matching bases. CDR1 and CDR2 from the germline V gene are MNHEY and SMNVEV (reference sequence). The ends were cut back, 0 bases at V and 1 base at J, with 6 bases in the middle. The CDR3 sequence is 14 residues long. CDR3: CASSLSDRNTEAFF. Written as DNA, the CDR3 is TGTGCCAGCAGTTTATCCGACAGGAACACTGAAGCTTTCTTT.

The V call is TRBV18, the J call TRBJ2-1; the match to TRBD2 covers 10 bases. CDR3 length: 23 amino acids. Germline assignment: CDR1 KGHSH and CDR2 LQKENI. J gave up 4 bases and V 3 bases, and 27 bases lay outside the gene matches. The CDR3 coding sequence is TGTGCCAGCTCACCGGACATGACCGGGACTAGCGACGTAAGCTGGGGGTTATACAATGAGCAGTTCTTC. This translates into CASSPDMTGTSDVSWGLYNEQFF.

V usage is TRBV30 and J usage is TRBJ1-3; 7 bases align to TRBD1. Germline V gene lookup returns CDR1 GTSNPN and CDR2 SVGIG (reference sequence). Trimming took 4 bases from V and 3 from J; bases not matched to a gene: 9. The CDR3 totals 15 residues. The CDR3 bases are TGTGCCTGGAACCCGACAGGGTTCATTGGAAACACCATATATTTT. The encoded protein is CAWNPTGFIGNTIYF. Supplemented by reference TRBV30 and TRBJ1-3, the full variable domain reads SQTIHQWPATLVQPVGSPLSLECTVEGTSNPNLYWYRQAAGRGLQLLFYSVGIGQISSEVPQNLSASRPQDRQFILSSKKLLLSDSGFYLCAWNPTGFIGNTIYFGEGSWLTVV.

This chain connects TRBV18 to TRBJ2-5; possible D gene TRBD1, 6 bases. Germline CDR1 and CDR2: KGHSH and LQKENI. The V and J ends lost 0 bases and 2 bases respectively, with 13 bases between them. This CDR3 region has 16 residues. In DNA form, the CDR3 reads TGTGCCAGCTCACCACCAACAGGGACAAGGCAAGAGACCCAGTACTTC. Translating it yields CASSPPTGTRQETQYF.

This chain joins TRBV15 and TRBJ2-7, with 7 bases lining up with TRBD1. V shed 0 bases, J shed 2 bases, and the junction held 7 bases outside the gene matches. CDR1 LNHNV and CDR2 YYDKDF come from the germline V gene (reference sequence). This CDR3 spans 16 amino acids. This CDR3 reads CATSRDKGAQTYEQYF. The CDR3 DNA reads TGTGCCACCAGCAGAGATAAGGGGGCCCAAACCTACGAGCAGTACTTC.

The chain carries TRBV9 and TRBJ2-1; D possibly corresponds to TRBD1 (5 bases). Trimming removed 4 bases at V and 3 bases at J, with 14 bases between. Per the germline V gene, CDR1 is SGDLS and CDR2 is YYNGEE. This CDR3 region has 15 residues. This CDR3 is CASSPLPTDYNEQFF. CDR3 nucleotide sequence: TGTGCCAGCAGCCCACTCCCGACAGACTACAATGAGCAGTTCTTC. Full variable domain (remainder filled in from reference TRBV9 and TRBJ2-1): DSGVTQTPKHLITATGQRVTLRCSPRSGDLSVYWYQQSLDQGLQFLIQYYNGEERAKGNILERFSAQQFPDLHSELNLSSLELGDSALYFCASSPLPTDYNEQFFGPGTRLTVL.

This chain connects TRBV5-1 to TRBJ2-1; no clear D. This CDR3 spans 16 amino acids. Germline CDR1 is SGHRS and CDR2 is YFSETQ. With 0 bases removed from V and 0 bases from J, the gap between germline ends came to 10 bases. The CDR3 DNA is TGCGCCAGCAGCTTGGGGGCTGCCTCCTCCTACAATGAGCAGTTCTTC. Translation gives CASSLGAASSYNEQFF.

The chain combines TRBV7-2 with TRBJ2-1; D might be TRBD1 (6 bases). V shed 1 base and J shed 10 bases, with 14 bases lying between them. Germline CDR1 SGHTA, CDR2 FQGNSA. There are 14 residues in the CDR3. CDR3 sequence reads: CASSLEGTTIEQFF. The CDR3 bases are TGTGCCAGCAGCTTAGAGGGGACAACAATCGAGCAGTTCTTC.

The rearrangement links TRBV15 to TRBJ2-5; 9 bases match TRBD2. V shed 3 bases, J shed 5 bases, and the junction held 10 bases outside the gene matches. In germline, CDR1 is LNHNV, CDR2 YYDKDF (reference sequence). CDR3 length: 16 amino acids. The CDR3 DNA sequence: TGTGCCACCAGCAGTCTCCTGGGACTAGCTCGGGAGACCCAGTACTTC. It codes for CATSSLLGLARETQYF.

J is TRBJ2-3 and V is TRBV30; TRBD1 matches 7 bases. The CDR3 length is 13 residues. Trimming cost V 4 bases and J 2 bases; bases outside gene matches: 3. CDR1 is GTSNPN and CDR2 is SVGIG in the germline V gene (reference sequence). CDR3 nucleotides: TGTGCCTGGAAGGGGGCAAACACAGATACGCAGTATTTT. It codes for CAWKGANTDTQYF.

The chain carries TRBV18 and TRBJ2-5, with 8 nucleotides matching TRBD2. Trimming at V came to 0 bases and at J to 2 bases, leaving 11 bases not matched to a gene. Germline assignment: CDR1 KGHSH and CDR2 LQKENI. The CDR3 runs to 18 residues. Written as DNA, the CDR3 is TGTGCCAGCTCACCACCCCGACTAGCGCCTTCCGCACAAGAGACCCAGTACTTC. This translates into CASSPPRLAPSAQETQYF.

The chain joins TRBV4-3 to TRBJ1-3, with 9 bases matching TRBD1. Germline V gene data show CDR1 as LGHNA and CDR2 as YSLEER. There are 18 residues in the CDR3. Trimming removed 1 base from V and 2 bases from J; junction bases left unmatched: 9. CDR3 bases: TGCGCCAGCAGCCAAGTCTTCCCGGGACAGGGCCCTGGAAACACCATATATTTT. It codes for CASSQVFPGQGPGNTIYF.

CDR3 sequence (DNA): TGTGCCAGCAGTTACGGCGGGACGACAGGGAGAGATACGCAGTATTTT. Its protein is CASSYGGTTGRDTQYF. The J gene is TRBJ2-3, the V gene TRBV6-5; possibly TRBD1 for D (7 bases). Germline V lookup: CDR1 MNHEY, CDR2 SVGAGI. The CDR3 is 16 amino acids. Trimming took off 2 bases at V and 5 bases at J, with 17 bases between the two ends.

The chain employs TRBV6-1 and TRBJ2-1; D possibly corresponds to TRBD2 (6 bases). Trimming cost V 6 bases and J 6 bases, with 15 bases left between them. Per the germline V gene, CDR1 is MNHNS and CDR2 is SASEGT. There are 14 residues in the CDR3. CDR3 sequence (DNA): TGTGCCAGCAGATCCCACGGGGGTGGCAATGAGCAGTTCTTC. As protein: CASRSHGGGNEQFF.

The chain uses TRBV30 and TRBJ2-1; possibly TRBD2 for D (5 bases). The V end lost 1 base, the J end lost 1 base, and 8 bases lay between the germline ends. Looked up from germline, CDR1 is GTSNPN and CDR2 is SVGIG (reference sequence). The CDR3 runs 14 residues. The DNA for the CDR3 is TGTGCCTGGAGTGGCGGACTTTCCTACAATGAGCAGTTCTTC. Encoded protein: CAWSGGLSYNEQFF.